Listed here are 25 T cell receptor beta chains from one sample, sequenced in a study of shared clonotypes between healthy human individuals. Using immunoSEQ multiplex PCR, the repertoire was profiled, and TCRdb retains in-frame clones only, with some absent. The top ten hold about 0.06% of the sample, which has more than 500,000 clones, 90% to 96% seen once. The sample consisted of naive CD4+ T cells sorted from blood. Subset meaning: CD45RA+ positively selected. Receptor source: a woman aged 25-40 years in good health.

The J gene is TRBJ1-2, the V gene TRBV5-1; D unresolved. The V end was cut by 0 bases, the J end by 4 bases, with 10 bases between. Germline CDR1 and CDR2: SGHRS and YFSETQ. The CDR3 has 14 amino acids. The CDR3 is CASSLGMGAYGYTF. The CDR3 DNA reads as TGCGCCAGCAGCTTGGGAATGGGTGCCTATGGCTACACCTTC.

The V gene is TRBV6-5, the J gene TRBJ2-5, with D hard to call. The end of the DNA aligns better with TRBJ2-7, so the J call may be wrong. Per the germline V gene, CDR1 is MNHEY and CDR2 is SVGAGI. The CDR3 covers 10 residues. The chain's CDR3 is CASAYYEQYF. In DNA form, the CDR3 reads TGTGCCAGCGCTTACTACGAGCAGTACTTC.

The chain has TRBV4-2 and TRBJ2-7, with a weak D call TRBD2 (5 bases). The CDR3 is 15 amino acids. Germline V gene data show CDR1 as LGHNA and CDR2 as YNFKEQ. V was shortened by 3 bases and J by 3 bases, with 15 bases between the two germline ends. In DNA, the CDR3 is TGTGCCAGCAGCCAGAGAGCGGAGGTTGTCTACGAGCAGTACTTC. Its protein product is CASSQRAEVVYEQYF.

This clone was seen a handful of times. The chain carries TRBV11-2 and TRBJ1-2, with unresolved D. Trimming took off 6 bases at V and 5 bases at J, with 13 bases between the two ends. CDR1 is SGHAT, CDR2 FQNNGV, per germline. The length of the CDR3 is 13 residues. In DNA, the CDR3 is TGTGCCAGCAGGAGCCTCCGAGGTTATGGCTACACCTTC. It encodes CASRSLRGYGYTF. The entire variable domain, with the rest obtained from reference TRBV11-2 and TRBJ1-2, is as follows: EAGVAQSPRYKIIEKRQSVAFWCNPISGHATLYWYQQILGQGPKLLIQFQNNGVVDDSQLPKDRFSAERLKGVDSTLKIQPAKLEDSAVYLCASRSLRGYGYTFGSGTRLTVV.

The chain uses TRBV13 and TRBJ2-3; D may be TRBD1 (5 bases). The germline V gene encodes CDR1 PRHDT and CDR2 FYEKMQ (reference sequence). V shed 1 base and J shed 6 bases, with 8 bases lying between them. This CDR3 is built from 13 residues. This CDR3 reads CASSLARVDTQYF. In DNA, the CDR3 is TGTGCCAGCAGCTTAGCCAGGGTGGATACGCAGTATTTT.

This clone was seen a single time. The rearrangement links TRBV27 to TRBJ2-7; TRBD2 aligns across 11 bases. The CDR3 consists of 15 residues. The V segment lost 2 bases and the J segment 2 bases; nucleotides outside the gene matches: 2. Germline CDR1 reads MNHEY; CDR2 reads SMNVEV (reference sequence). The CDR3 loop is CASSLTTSGTYEQYF. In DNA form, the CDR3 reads TGTGCCAGCAGTTTAACGACTAGCGGGACCTACGAGCAGTACTTC.

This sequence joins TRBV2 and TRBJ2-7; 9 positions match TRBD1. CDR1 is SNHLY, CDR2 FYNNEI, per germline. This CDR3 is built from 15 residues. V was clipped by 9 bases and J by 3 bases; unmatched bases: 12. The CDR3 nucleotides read TGTGCCAGTTTCGAGGACAGGGGAGTAGGCTACGAGCAGTACTTC. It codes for CASFEDRGVGYEQYF.

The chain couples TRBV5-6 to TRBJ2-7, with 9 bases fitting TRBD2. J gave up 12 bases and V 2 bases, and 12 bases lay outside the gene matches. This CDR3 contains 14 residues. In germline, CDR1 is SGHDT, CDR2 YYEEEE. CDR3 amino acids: CASSFAGLAGRPYF. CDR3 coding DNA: TGTGCCAGCAGCTTCGCCGGGCTAGCGGGGCGTCCGTACTTC. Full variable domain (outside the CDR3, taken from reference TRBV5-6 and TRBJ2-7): DAGVTQSPTHLIKTRGQQVTLRCSPKSGHDTVSWYQQALGQGPQFIFQYYEEEERQRGNFPDRFSGHQFPNYSSELNVNALLLGDSALYLCASSFAGLAGRPYFGPGTRLTVT.

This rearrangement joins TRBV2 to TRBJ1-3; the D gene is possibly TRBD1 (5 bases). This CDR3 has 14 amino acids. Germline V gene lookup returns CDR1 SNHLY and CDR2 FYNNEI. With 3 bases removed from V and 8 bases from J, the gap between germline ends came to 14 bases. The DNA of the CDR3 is TGTGCCAGCAGTGAGGTGGGGACTAGGGACACCATATATTTT. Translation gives CASSEVGTRDTIYF.

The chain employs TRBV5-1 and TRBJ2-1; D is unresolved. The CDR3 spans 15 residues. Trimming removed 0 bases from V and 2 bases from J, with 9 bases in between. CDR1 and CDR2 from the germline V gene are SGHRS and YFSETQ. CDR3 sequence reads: CASSLAQPPYNEQFF. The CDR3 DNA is TGCGCCAGCAGCTTGGCCCAACCCCCCTACAATGAGCAGTTCTTC.

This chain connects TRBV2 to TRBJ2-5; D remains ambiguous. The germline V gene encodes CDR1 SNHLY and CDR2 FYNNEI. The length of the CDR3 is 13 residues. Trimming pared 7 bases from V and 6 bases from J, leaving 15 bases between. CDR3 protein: CASNEVGKKTQYF. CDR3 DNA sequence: TGTGCCAGCAACGAGGTGGGGAAAAAGACCCAGTACTTC. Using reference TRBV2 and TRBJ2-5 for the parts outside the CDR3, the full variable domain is EPEVTQTPSHQVTQMGQEVILRCVPISNHLYFYWYRQILGQKVEFLVSFYNNEISEKSEIFDDQFSVERPDGSNFTLKIRSTKLEDSAMYFCASNEVGKKTQYFGPGTRLLVL.

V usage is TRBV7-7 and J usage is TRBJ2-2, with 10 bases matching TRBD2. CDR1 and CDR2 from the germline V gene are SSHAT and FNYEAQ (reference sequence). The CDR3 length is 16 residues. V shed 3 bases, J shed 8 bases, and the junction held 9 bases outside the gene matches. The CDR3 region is CASSLTSGLGPGELFF. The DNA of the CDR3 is TGTGCCAGCAGCTTGACTAGCGGGCTGGGACCTGGGGAGCTGTTTTTT.

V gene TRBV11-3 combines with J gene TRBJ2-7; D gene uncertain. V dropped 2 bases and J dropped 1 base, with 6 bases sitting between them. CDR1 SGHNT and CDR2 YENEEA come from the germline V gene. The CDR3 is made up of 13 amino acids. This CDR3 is CASSLRNSYEQYF. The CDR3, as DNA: TGTGCCAGCAGCTTACGGAATTCCTACGAGCAGTACTTC.

The CDR3 protein is CASSQQAGVSYEQYF. CDR3 DNA sequence: TGTGCCAGCAGCCAACAGGCGGGGGTATCCTACGAGCAGTACTTC. The gene calls are TRBV14 and TRBJ2-7, with 7 bases matching TRBD2. Germline-derived CDR1 and CDR2 are SGHDN and FVKESK. This CDR3 spans 15 amino acids. With 2 bases clipped from V and 1 base from J, the junction kept 5 bases outside the gene matches.

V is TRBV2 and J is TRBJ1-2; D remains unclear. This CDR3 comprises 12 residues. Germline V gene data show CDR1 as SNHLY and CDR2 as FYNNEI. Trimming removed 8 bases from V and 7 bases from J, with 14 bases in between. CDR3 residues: CASGFPNSGYTF. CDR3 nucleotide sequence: TGTGCCAGCGGCTTTCCGAATAGTGGCTACACCTTC.

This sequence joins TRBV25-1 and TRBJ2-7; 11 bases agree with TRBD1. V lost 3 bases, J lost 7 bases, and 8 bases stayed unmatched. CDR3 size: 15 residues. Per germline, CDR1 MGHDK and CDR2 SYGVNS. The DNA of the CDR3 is TGTGCCAGCAGTGATACCGGGACAGGGGGTGAAGAGCAGTACTTC. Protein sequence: CASSDTGTGGEEQYF.

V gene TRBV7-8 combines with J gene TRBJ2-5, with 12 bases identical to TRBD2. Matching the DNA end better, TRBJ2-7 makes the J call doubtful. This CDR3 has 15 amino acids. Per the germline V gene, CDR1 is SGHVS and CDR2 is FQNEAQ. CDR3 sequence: CASSSGLAGYYEQYF. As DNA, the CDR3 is TGTGCCAGCAGCAGCGGACTAGCGGGATACTACGAGCAGTACTTC.

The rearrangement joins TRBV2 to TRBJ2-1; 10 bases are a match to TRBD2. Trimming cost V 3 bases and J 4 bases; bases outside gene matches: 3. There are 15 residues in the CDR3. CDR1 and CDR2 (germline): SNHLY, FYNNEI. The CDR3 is CASSETSGLYNEQFF. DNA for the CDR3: TGTGCCAGCAGTGAGACTAGCGGGCTGTACAATGAGCAGTTCTTC.

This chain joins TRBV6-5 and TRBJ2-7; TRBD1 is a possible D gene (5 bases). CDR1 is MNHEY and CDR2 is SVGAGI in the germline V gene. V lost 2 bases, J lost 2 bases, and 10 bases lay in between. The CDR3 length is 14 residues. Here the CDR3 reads CASSYMQGPYEQYF. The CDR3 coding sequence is TGTGCCAGCAGTTACATGCAGGGCCCCTACGAGCAGTACTTC.

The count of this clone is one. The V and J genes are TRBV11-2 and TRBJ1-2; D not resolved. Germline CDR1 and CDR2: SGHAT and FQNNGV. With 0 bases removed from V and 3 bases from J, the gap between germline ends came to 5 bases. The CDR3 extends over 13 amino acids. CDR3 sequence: CASSLDGDYGYTF. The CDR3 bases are TGTGCCAGCAGCTTAGACGGGGACTATGGCTACACCTTC.

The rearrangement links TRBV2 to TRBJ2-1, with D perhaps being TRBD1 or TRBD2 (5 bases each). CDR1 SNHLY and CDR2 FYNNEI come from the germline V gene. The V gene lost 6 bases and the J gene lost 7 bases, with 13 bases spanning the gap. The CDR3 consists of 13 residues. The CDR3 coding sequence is TGTGCCAGCAGGGTCGGGACCCAAAATGAGCAGTTCTTC. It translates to CASRVGTQNEQFF.

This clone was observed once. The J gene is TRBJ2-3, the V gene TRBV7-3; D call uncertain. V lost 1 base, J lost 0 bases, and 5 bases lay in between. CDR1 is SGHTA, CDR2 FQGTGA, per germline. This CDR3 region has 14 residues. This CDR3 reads CASSLRQSTDTQYF. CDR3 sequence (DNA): TGTGCCAGCAGCTTAAGACAAAGCACAGATACGCAGTATTTT.

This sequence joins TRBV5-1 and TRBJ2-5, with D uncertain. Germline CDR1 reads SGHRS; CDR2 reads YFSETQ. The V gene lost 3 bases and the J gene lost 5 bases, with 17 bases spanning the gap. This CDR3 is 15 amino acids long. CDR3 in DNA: TGCGCCAGCAGCTCGACCCGACATGGGGTCGAGACCCAGTACTTC. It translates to CASSSTRHGVETQYF.

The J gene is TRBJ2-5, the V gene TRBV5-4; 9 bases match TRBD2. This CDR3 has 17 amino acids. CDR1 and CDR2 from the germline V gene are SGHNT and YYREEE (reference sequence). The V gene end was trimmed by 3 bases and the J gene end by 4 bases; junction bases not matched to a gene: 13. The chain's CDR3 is CASSYPNIAGEGETQYF. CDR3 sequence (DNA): TGTGCCAGCAGCTATCCCAACATAGCGGGAGAGGGAGAGACCCAGTACTTC.

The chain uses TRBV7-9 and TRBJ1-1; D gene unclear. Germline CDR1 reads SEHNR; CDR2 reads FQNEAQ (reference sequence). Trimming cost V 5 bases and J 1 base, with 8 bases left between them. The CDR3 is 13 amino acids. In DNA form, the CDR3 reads TGTGCCAGCAGCCGACACGAGAACACTGAAGCTTTCTTT. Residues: CASSRHENTEAFF.